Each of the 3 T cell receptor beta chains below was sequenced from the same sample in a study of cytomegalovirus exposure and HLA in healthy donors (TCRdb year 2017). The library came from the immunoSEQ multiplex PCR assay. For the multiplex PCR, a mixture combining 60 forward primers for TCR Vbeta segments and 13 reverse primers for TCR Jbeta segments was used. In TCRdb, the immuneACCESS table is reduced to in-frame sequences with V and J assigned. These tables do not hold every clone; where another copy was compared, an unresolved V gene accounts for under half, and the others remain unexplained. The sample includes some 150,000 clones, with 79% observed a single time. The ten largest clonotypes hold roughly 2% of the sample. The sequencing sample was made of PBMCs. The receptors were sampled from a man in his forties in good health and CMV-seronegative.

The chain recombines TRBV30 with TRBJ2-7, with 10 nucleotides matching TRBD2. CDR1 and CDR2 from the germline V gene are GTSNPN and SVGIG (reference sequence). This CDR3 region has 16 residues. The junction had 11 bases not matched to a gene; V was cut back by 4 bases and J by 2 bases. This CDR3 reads CAWKAQSGRAPYEQYF. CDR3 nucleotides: TGTGCCTGGAAAGCTCAGAGCGGGAGGGCCCCCTACGAGCAGTACTTC.

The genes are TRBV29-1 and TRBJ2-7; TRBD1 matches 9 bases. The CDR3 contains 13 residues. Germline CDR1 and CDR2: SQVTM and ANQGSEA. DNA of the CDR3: TGCAGTGTCGCCGGACAGGGGAGAGACGAGCAGTACTTC. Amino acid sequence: CSVAGQGRDEQYF.

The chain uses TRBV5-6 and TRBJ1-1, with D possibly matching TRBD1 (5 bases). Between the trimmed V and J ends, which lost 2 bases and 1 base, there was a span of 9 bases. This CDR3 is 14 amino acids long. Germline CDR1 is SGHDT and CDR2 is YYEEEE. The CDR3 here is CASSFRATNTEAFF. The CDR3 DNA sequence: TGTGCCAGCAGCTTCAGGGCCACGAACACTGAAGCTTTCTTT.